Listed here are 23 T cell receptor beta chains from one sample, sequenced in a study of T cell responses to AZD1222 COVID-19 vaccine. Only in-frame clones appear in the TCRdb table, and some are missing; sequencing was by immunoSEQ multiplex PCR. The sample includes under 150,000 clones, under 95% seen only once; the top ten take approximately 3%. Sequenced here: peripheral blood, sampled on day 0 of AZD1222 vaccination. All receptors come from an adult in good health.

This clone was recorded only once. The gene calls are TRBV27 and TRBJ2-3; the D gene could be TRBD1 or TRBD2 (6 bases each). The CDR3 consists of 16 residues. V lost 4 bases to trimming and J lost 1 base, with 15 bases between them. The germline CDR1 and CDR2 sequences are MNHEY and SMNVEV (reference sequence). DNA for the CDR3: TGTGCCAGCAGTTCCTGGGGGGCTAGCGGCACAGATACGCAGTATTTT. Amino acid sequence: CASSSWGASGTDTQYF.

This chain links TRBV7-3 with TRBJ1-2; 7 nucleotides match TRBD1. The CDR3 extends over 13 amino acids. Losses at the gene ends were 5 bases for V and 8 bases for J; bases not matched to a gene: 8. CDR1 and CDR2 from the germline V gene are SGHTA and FQGTGA. The CDR3 nucleotides read TGTGCCAGCAGCCCAAGGGACAGTTCCGGCTACACCTTC. As protein: CASSPRDSSGYTF.

This chain connects TRBV7-8 to TRBJ2-5; TRBD2 agrees at 11 bases. V lost 6 bases and J lost 3; bases outside the gene matches: 15. Germline loops: CDR1 SGHVS, CDR2 FQNEAQ. The CDR3 sequence is 18 residues long. The CDR3 nucleotides read TGTGCCAGCAGTTCAGGCCGACTAGCGGGGCTTTTGAAAGAGACCCAGTACTTC. This sequence encodes CASSSGRLAGLLKETQYF.

This clone was found a few times. The chain has TRBV24-1 and TRBJ2-5; 15 bases align to TRBD2. The length of the CDR3 is 16 residues. V shed 5 bases and J 5 bases; nucleotides not matched to a gene: 5. Per germline, CDR1 KGHDR and CDR2 SFDVKD. In DNA, the CDR3 is TGTGCCACCAGTGGGACTAGCGGGAGGGCCGGGGAGACCCAGTACTTC. It encodes CATSGTSGRAGETQYF.

The chain has TRBV2 and TRBJ1-1; no definite D call. Germline V gene sequence: CDR1 SNHLY, CDR2 FYNNEI. Trimming shortened V by 11 bases and J by 1 base, and 17 bases separated the two germline ends. This CDR3 is 14 amino acids long. The CDR3 loop reads CAGEGGPANTEAFF. CDR3 sequence (DNA): TGTGCCGGAGAGGGTGGGCCGGCGAACACTGAAGCTTTCTTT.

This chain connects TRBV2 to TRBJ2-5, with D unresolved. The CDR3 sequence is 12 residues long. CDR1 is SNHLY, CDR2 FYNNEI, per germline. The V gene lost 7 bases and the J gene lost 4 bases, with 10 bases spanning the gap. This CDR3 reads CASIGWGETQYF. In nucleotides, the CDR3 is TGTGCCAGCATAGGGTGGGGAGAGACCCAGTACTTC.

V is TRBV12-3 or TRBV12-4 and J is TRBJ2-5; D is perhaps TRBD2 (5 bases). This CDR3 is built from 13 residues. The V end lost 6 bases, the J end lost 7 bases, and 15 bases lay between the germline ends. As DNA, the CDR3 is TGTGCCAGCAGGAGGGCCTCCGAGGGGACCCAGTACTTC. Translated: CASRRASEGTQYF.

The chain is built from TRBV27 and TRBJ2-1; a possible D gene is TRBD2 (6 bases). Trimming took off 3 bases at V and 4 bases at J, with 13 bases between the two ends. The V gene's germline CDR1 is MNHEY and CDR2 SMNVEV (reference sequence). The CDR3 is 15 residues long. CDR3 loop: CASSLFKAGYNEQFF. The CDR3 nucleotides are TGTGCCAGCAGTTTGTTTAAGGCGGGATACAATGAGCAGTTCTTC.

The chain has TRBV5-4 and TRBJ2-2; D perhaps matches TRBD1 (5 bases). V shed 7 bases and J shed 7 bases, with 17 bases lying between them. Germline V lookup: CDR1 SGHNT, CDR2 YYREEE (reference sequence). CDR3 size: 14 residues. CDR3 loop: CASHQGYLGGELFF. The CDR3 DNA sequence: TGTGCCAGCCACCAGGGATACCTCGGCGGGGAGCTGTTTTTT.

In its sample, this clone was seen once. The rearrangement joins TRBV5-1 to TRBJ1-2, with 8 bases fitting TRBD1. This CDR3 contains 16 residues. V was pared by 4 bases and J by 4 bases, with 12 bases of the junction left unmatched. Per the germline V gene, CDR1 is SGHRS and CDR2 is YFSETQ. The CDR3 loop is CASSGTTGQALYGYTF. The CDR3 nucleotides are TGCGCCAGCAGCGGTACTACGGGACAGGCGCTCTATGGCTACACCTTC.

The J gene is TRBJ1-5, the V gene TRBV7-9; no clear D. The germline V gene has CDR1 SEHNR and CDR2 FQNEAQ (reference sequence). Trimming took off 2 bases at V and 9 bases at J, with 14 bases between the two ends. The CDR3 contains 14 residues. The CDR3: CASSLSGSLPPQHF. The CDR3 region has the DNA TGTGCCAGCAGCTTAAGCGGGTCCCTTCCGCCCCAGCATTTT.

The rearrangement links TRBV5-5 to TRBJ2-5, with TRBD2 matching 9 bases. The CDR3 runs to 15 residues. V was clipped by 7 bases and J by 3 bases; unmatched bases: 10. Germline V gene lookup returns CDR1 SGHKS and CDR2 YYEKEE (reference sequence). CDR3 protein: CASSAPERGEETQYF. Here the CDR3 DNA reads TGTGCCAGCTCCGCCCCGGAGCGGGGGGAAGAGACCCAGTACTTC.

The chain combines TRBV19 with TRBJ1-2; 7 bases map to TRBD1. Germline CDR1 is LNHDA and CDR2 is SQIVND (reference sequence). V lost 1 base to trimming and J lost 4 bases; unmatched junction nucleotides: 3. The CDR3 consists of 14 residues. The CDR3 DNA is TGTGCCAGTAGTATAGGCACAGGGGCCTATGGCTACACCTTC. Its translation is CASSIGTGAYGYTF.

This clone was recorded only once. The chain uses TRBV27 and TRBJ1-5, with unresolved D. The ends were cut back, 0 bases at V and 2 bases at J, with 8 bases in the middle. Per the germline V gene, CDR1 is MNHEY and CDR2 is SMNVEV (reference sequence). The CDR3 consists of 15 residues. The CDR3 bases are TGTGCCAGCAGTTTATCAGGGCTTGGCAATCAGCCCCAGCATTTT. Its protein is CASSLSGLGNQPQHF.

The V call is TRBV7-9, the J call TRBJ2-5, with D possibly matching TRBD2 (5 bases). CDR1 SEHNR and CDR2 FQNEAQ come from the germline V gene (reference sequence). This CDR3 is 13 amino acids long. With 5 bases removed from V and 5 bases from J, the gap between germline ends came to 12 bases. The CDR3 loop reads CASSIGKRETQYF. The CDR3 DNA reads TGTGCCAGCAGCATCGGGAAAAGGGAGACCCAGTACTTC.

The rearrangement joins TRBV11-3 to TRBJ2-7, with 7 positions matching TRBD1. Germline loops: CDR1 SGHNT, CDR2 YENEEA. V was clipped by 5 bases and J by 7 bases; unmatched bases: 8. CDR3 length equals 13 residues. CDR3 nucleotides: TGTGCCAGCAGCCCCCCGACAGGGAGTGAGCAGTACTTC. The encoded protein is CASSPPTGSEQYF. The full variable domain, in which reference TRBV11-3 and TRBJ2-7 provide the parts outside the CDR3, is EAGVVQSPRYKIIEKKQPVAFWCNPISGHNTLYWYLQNLGQGPELLIRYENEEAVDDSQLPKDRFSAERLKGVDSTLKIQPAELGDSAVYLCASSPPTGSEQYFGPGTRLTVT.

The chain joins TRBV5-4 to TRBJ2-7, with D perhaps matching TRBD2 (6 bases). The CDR3 runs to 15 residues. CDR1 is SGHNT, CDR2 YYREEE, per germline (reference sequence). V dropped 4 bases and J dropped 2 bases, with 16 bases sitting between them. This CDR3 reads CASSRLGLPPYEQYF. Here the CDR3 DNA reads TGTGCCAGCAGCCGTTTGGGACTGCCCCCCTACGAGCAGTACTTC.

The rearrangement joins TRBV29-1 to TRBJ1-2, with unresolved D. The germline V gene has CDR1 SQVTM and CDR2 ANQGSEA. The V end lost 4 bases, the J end lost 4 bases, and 10 bases lay between the germline ends. The CDR3 sequence is 12 residues long. CDR3 DNA sequence: TGCAGCGTTGCAGGTGGGATCTATGGCTACACCTTC. Translated: CSVAGGIYGYTF.

This clone turned up a few times. This sequence joins TRBV18 and TRBJ2-7; D is unclear. Germline V gene lookup returns CDR1 KGHSH and CDR2 LQKENI. The CDR3 is made up of 12 amino acids. The germline V and J ends were trimmed by 3 bases and 6 bases, with 9 bases remaining between them. The CDR3 sequence is CASSPKAGEQYF. The CDR3 DNA reads as TGTGCCAGCTCACCGAAGGCTGGCGAGCAGTACTTC. The full variable domain, in which reference TRBV18 and TRBJ2-7 provide the parts outside the CDR3, is NAGVMQNPRHLVRRRGQEARLRCSPMKGHSHVYWYRQLPEEGLKFMVYLQKENIIDESGMPKERFSAEFPKEGPSILRIQQVVRGDSAAYFCASSPKAGEQYFGPGTRLTVT.

The V gene is TRBV7-5, the J gene TRBJ2-2; TRBD2 is taken as the D call from the table, unchecked against the DNA. TRBV7-5 is given as a pseudogene. This CDR3 spans 15 amino acids. In nucleotides, the CDR3 is TGTGCCAGAAGCTTAGAGGAGGGGGGGCCCCGGGAGCTGTTTTTT. Its protein product is CARSLEEGGPRELFF.

The rearrangement uses TRBV15 and TRBJ2-1, with unresolved D. Germline CDR1 is LNHNV and CDR2 is YYDKDF (reference sequence). V gave up 8 bases and J gave up 0 bases, with 14 bases separating them. CDR3 length: 15 amino acids. In DNA, the CDR3 is TGTGCCACCGAAGGTCCTATACGCTCCTACAATGAGCAGTTCTTC. It is translated as CATEGPIRSYNEQFF.

This chain uses TRBV10-3 with TRBJ2-5, with 14 bases fitting TRBD2. V lost 10 bases and J lost 3; bases outside the gene matches: 13. This CDR3 spans 17 amino acids. Germline CDR1 and CDR2: ENHRY and SYGVKD. The CDR3 nucleotides are TGTGCCACCGCTAAGGGACTAGCGGGGGCCCTAGAAGAGACCCAGTACTTC. Its translation: CATAKGLAGALEETQYF.

This rearrangement joins TRBV7-9 to TRBJ1-1; 7 nucleotides agree with TRBD1. The length of the CDR3 is 15 residues. In germline, CDR1 is SEHNR, CDR2 FQNEAQ (reference sequence). V lost 4 bases to trimming and J lost 10 bases; unmatched junction nucleotides: 15. CDR3: CASSSLRQGPRGAFF. CDR3 coding DNA: TGTGCCAGCAGCTCCCTTAGACAGGGTCCGCGGGGAGCTTTCTTT.